This T cell receptor (beta chain) came from a study of cytomegalovirus exposure and HLA in healthy donors. Study background: The Caucasian-associated ancestry cluster held 65% to 90% of a few hundred genotyped donors. Study results and caveats: Overall, roughly 160 TCR beta chains were annotated as cytomegalovirus-associated. When analyzed later, a missense DCLRE1C variant was found to be linked to TCR beta V- and J-gene trimming.

Between the trimmed V and J ends, which lost 8 bases and 1 base, there was a span of 9 bases. This CDR3 contains 12 residues. Looked up from germline, CDR1 is MNHEY and CDR2 is SVGAGI. It was with 60 Vbeta and 13 Jbeta primers that the PCR ran. The repertoire was sequenced with immunoSEQ multiplex PCR; TCRdb's copy has only in-frame clones and lacks some. Of approximately 120,000 clones listed, roughly 68% are singletons. Comments on this clone: No antigen is known for it.

This receptor was obtained from a woman in her forties or fifties in good health and CMV-seropositive. The sample taken for sequencing was PBMCs. The J gene is TRBJ2-7, the V gene TRBV6-5; TRBD2 is a possible D gene (6 bases). In DNA form, the CDR3 reads TGTGCCAGCGGAAGCGGGTCCTACGAGCAGTACTTC. Translating gives CASGSGSYEQYF.